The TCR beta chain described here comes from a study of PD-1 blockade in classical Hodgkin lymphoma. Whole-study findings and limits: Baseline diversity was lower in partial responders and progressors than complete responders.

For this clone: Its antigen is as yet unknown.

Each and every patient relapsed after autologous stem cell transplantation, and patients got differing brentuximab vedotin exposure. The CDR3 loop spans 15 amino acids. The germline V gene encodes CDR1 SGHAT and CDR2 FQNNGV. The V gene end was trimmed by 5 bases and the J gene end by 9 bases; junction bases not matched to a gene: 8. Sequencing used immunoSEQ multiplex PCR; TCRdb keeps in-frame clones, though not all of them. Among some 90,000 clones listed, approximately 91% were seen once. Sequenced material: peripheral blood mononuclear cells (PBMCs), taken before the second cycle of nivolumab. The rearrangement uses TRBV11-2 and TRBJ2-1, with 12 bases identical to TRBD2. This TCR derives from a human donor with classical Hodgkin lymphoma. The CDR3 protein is CASSPSPSGRVEQFF. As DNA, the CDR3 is TGTGCCAGCAGCCCGAGCCCTAGCGGGAGGGTTGAGCAGTTCTTC.